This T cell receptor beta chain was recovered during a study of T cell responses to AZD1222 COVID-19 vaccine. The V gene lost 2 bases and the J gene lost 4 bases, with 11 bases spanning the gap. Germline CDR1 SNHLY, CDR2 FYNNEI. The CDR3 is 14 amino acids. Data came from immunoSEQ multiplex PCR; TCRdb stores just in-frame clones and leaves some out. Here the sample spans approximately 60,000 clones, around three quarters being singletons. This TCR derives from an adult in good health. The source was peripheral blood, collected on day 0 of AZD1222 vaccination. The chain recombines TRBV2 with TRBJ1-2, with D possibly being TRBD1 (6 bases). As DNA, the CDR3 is TGTGCCAGCAGTGAAACAGGGATCATCTATGGCTACACCTTC. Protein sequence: CASSETGIIYGYTF.